The clone carrying this TCR beta chain was found many times. The data derive from a study of T-cell reconstitution after alpha-beta-depleted transplantation in children. Germline loops: CDR1 SGHRS, CDR2 YFSETQ. The CDR3 extends over 16 amino acids. J lost 5 bases, V lost 3 bases, and 10 bases had no gene match. During its preparation, the TCRbeta library received unique molecular identifiers. MiXCR, applied by TCRdb to the PCR reads, yields one record per CDR3 protein. Here the sample spans about 230,000 distinct CDR3 sequences, 9.7% being singletons. The sample was PBMCs from the stem cell graft donor, taken from the stem cell graft. The clonotype was recovered from a human donor who donated a stem cell graft to a child with SCID. This chain connects TRBV5-1 to TRBJ2-5; 10 bases map to TRBD2. The CDR3 loop reads CASSWDSSGGRETQYF. The CDR3 coding sequence is TGCGCCAGCAGCTGGGACTCTAGCGGGGGTCGGGAGACCCAGTACTTC.